This T cell receptor (beta chain) stems from a study of blood T cell repertoires in COVID-19. The wider study: T cells, B-cell-depleted T cells, or PBMCs provided the cDNA or gDNA that served as material.

As originally analysed: The assay estimated nucleated cells by amplifying reference gene primers. Data came from immunoSEQ multiplex PCR; TCRdb stores just in-frame clones and leaves some out. V, J and clone size are taken as reported in that table, and D and trimming were inferred from the DNA itself. The sample records 250,000 or so clones, 60% to 75% being singletons. This CDR3 region has 14 residues. V was clipped by 0 bases and J by 6 bases; unmatched bases: 6. Germline V gene sequence: CDR1 SGHNT, CDR2 YYREEE (reference sequence). The chain couples TRBV5-4 to TRBJ2-7; 7 bases are a match to TRBD2. The sequence was collected from a woman aged 80 or older with acute or convalescent COVID-19. Material for sequencing was peripheral blood. The CDR3 spells CASSLAGRAAEQYF. The CDR3 bases are TGTGCCAGCAGCTTGGCGGGGAGGGCCGCCGAGCAGTACTTC.